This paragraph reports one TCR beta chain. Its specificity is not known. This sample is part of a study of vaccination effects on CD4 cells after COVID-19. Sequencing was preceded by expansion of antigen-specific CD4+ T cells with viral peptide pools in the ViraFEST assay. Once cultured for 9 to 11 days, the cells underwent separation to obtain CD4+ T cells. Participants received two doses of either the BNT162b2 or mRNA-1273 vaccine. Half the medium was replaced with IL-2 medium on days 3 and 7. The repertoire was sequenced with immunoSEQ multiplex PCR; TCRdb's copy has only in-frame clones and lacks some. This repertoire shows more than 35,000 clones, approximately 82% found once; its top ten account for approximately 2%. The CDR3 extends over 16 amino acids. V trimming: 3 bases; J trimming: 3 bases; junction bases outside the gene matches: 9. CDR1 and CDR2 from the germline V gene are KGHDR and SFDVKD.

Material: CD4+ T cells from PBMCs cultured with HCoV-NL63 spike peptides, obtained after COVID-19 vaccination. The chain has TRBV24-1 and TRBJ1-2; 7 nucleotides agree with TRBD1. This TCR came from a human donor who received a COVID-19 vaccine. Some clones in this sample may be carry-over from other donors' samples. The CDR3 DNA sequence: TGTGCCACCAGTGATCACGGACAGGACCGGTACTATGGCTACACCTTC. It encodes CATSDHGQDRYYGYTF.